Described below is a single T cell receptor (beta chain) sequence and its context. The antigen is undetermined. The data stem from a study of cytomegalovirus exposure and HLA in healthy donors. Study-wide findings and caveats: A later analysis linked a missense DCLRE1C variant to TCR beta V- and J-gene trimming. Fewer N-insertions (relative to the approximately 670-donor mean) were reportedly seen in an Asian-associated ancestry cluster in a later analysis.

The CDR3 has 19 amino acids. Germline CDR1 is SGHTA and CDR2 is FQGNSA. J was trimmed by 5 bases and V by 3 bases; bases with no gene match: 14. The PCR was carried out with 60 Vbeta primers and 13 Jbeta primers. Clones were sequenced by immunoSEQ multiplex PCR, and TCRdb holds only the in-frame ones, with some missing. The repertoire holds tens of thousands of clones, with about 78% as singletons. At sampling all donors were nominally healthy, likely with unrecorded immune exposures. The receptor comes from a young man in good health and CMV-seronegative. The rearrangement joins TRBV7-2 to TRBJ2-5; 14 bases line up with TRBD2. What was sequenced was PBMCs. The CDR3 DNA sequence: TGTGCCAGCAGCTTGATCGGGACTAGCGGGGGAGTCGGTCGGGAGACCCAGTACTTC. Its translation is CASSLIGTSGGVGRETQYF.